This is a list of T cell receptor beta chains from one sample in a study of OX40 agonist ivuxolimab in advanced cancers. Repertoires were generated with immunoSEQ multiplex PCR, while TCRdb's copy carries only in-frame clones and drops some. Of more than 40,000 clones listed, about 80% are singletons. The source was CD4+ or CD8+ T cells sorted from blood, collected in a trial of the OX40 agonist ivuxolimab. These receptors were collected from an adult with an advanced solid tumor such as melanoma, head and neck, liver or kidney cancer. Each CDR3 is given without its conserved first and last residue. A D gene is named only where the DNA matches it firmly.

d_gene,v_gene,CDR3aa
TRBD2,TRBV10-3,AISESASGNTGELF
.,TRBV7-9,ASSPAAGETEAF
TRBD2,TRBV5-4,ASSPGLAGDTQY
.,TRBV5-4,ASSLVGGQGGGYT
TRBD2,TRBV9,ASSGWTSGETQY
.,TRBV7-3,ASSLTGSNTEAF
TRBD1,TRBV2,ASSKQGASATEAF
TRBD2,TRBV28,ASSTRGGSSPEQY
.,TRBV10-2,ASSDSGGSYNEQF
TRBD2,TRBV5-1,ARKGAGGTNLSYEQY
.,TRBV27,ASSPTRLTDTQY
.,TRBV21-1,ASSSGGSNQPQH
TRBD2,TRBV6-6,ASRSSGLGDEQF
TRBD1,TRBV5-1,ASSPGTGERTGELF
TRBD1,TRBV5-1,ASSPTPGTGAYEQY
.,TRBV18,ASSPVKGLIGELF
TRBD1,TRBV9,ASSARDRAYNEQF
.,TRBV18,ASSPPTGNTIY
.,TRBV19,ASSLGRDILNIQY
TRBD1,TRBV7-9,ASSNRDRVREQY
.,TRBV11-2,ASSLEATANEQY
TRBD2,TRBV5-1,ASSWGLAGGSNTGELF
TRBD1,TRBV9,ASSPRQGGYEQY
.,TRBV2,ASSEGGQYHEQF
.,TRBV9,ASSVTGKTEAF
TRBD1,TRBV11-3,ASSTVRRDRPYQETQY
TRBD2,TRBV5-4,ASSSKREGQDTQY
.,TRBV2,ASTQAWGSREKLF
TRBD2,TRBV6-5,ASSYSKLAGAYEQY
.,TRBV28,ASSLGPGFTGELF
.,TRBV7-6,ASSLGSTDTQY
.,TRBV25-1,ASSDHAAYEQY
.,TRBV6-1,ASRLADQPQH
.,TRBV11-1,ASSLSRFGNTEAF
TRBD1,TRBV6-1,ASSELGTGGLNYGYT
TRBD2,TRBV5-1,ASSLVGGPHEQY
.,TRBV6-6,ASSYSQGQGNTIY
.,TRBV5-1,ASSLPEDTQY
.,TRBV28,ASSGWSNEQF
TRBD2,TRBV19,ASSIWTSGTDTQY
.,TRBV27,ASSSLDIQY
.,TRBV12-5,ASGSGQGGSYEQY
TRBD2,TRBV5-1,ASSLGLAGGNEQF
.,TRBV2,ASRSSDSEAF
.,TRBV19,ASRGSSNEKLF
.,TRBV30,AWGTMRQF
.,TRBV7-8,ASSKGTVGTEAF
.,TRBV27,ASTMADRNLRYEQY
.,TRBV4-1,ASSQLSEIT
TRBD2,TRBV19,ASSSGTSGRAAYSQTQY
TRBD1,TRBV6-5,ASSFGTGVDYGYT
.,TRBV28,ASSSSGNYNSPLH
TRBD1,TRBV11-2,ASSLDRVSGNTIY
TRBD2,TRBV6-5,ASRYTGLASEQY
.,TRBV30,AWSLQRPRPNEQF
.,TRBV5-4,ASSLGRANEKLF
.,TRBV5-5,ASSLRGTLLSTDTQY
.,TRBV29-1,SVEDGGNYGYT
.,TRBV5-8,ASSALVGFMLNTEAF
.,TRBV5-5,ASSFTRGGNTEAF